The next 2 T cell receptor beta chains were all read from a single sample in a study of blood T cell repertoires in COVID-19. The data were produced by immunoSEQ multiplex PCR, yet TCRdb's version contains in-frame clones alone and is incomplete. The table has about 71,000 clones, 86% seen once. Input material: peripheral blood. The receptors were gathered from a man aged 50 to 59 with active COVID-19.

The chain uses TRBV5-1 and TRBJ1-5; 7 bases map to TRBD1. This CDR3 contains 15 residues. From germline, CDR1 is SGHRS and CDR2 YFSETQ. Trimming removed 0 bases from V and 2 bases from J; junction bases left unmatched: 2. The CDR3 is CASSLDGQGNQPQHF. Here the CDR3 DNA reads TGCGCCAGCAGCTTGGATGGACAGGGCAATCAGCCCCAGCATTTT.

The chain employs TRBV12-3 or TRBV12-4 and TRBJ1-2; tentative D call: TRBD1 (5 bases). Trimming shortened V by 6 bases and J by 8 bases, and 16 bases separated the two germline ends. The CDR3 consists of 13 residues. This chain's CDR3 is CASRPGGSEGYTF. For the CDR3, the DNA is TGTGCCAGCAGACCCGGGGGATCAGAGGGCTACACCTTC.